Presented here are 5 T cell receptor beta chains from one specimen sequenced in a study of a mutant IDH1 vaccine in newly diagnosed glioma (TCRdb year 2021). The method behind the library was the immunoSEQ multiplex PCR assay. TCRdb's version of the immuneACCESS table is confined to in-frame rearrangements and falls short of the full clone set. An unresolved V gene accounts for under half of the shortfall where checked; the remainder is of unknown origin. The sample data list about 94,000 clones, and 85% to 90% of these were observed just once. The ten largest clones represent roughly 0.78% of the sample. Their antigens remain unidentified. Per the publication, the time point label means: week 47, end of study. Each vaccine dose, consisting of 300 ug of a 20-mer mutant IDH1 peptide in Montanide, was administered subcutaneously with topical imiquimod. This sample comprised PBMCs, obtained from a glioma patient whose treatment included an IDH1 peptide vaccine. Receptor source: a woman in her forties or fifties with glioma.

The gene calls are TRBV5-5 and TRBJ1-4; TRBD1 matches 11 bases. V was pared by 2 bases and J by 7 bases, with 10 bases of the junction left unmatched. CDR1 is SGHKS and CDR2 is YYEKEE in the germline V gene (reference sequence). The CDR3 sequence is 17 residues long. CDR3 sequence (DNA): TGTGCCAGCAGCTTCCTTGCCGGACAGGGGGCAACTGAAAAACTGTTTTTT. Translating gives CASSFLAGQGATEKLFF. The full variable domain, in which reference TRBV5-5 and TRBJ1-4 provide the parts outside the CDR3, is DAGVTQSPTHLIKTRGQQVTLRCSPISGHKSVSWYQQVLGQGPQFIFQYYEKEERGRGNFPDRFSARQFPNYSSELNVNALLLGDSALYLCASSFLAGQGATEKLFFGSGTQLSVL.

The chain combines TRBV5-1 with TRBJ2-1, with D maybe TRBD2 (6 bases). V lost 2 bases and J lost 1, with 10 bases in between. Germline CDR1 SGHRS, CDR2 YFSETQ. The CDR3 runs to 15 residues. Written as DNA, the CDR3 is TGCGCCAGCAGCTTCCTAGCGAAATCCTACAATGAGCAGTTCTTC. Its protein is CASSFLAKSYNEQFF.

The chain has TRBV28 and TRBJ1-1, with a weak D call TRBD1 (5 bases). V dropped 7 bases and J dropped 3 bases, with 12 bases sitting between them. The CDR3 runs to 13 residues. Germline V CDR1 and CDR2: MDHEN, SYDVKM. The CDR3 region is CASKRREDTEAFF. The CDR3 DNA sequence: TGTGCCAGCAAGCGCAGGGAGGACACTGAAGCTTTCTTT.

The genes are TRBV27 and TRBJ2-6, with a weak D call TRBD1 (6 bases). Germline lookup yields CDR1 MNHEY and CDR2 SMNVEV (reference sequence). CDR3 size: 19 residues. Trimming took 5 bases from V and 0 from J, leaving 20 bases between them. CDR3 region: CASSRLLTGPYSGANVLTF. As DNA, the CDR3 is TGTGCCAGCAGTCGACTATTAACAGGGCCCTACTCTGGGGCCAACGTCCTGACTTTC.

The rearrangement uses TRBV7-9 and TRBJ1-2; TRBD1 might be the D (5 bases). Trimming pared 6 bases from V and 3 bases from J, leaving 14 bases between. CDR3 length: 14 residues. From germline, CDR1 is SEHNR and CDR2 FQNEAQ (reference sequence). The CDR3 nucleotides are TGTGCCAGCAGTTGGGGGTCAATTGACTATGGCTACACCTTC. Residues: CASSWGSIDYGYTF.